Detailed here is one T cell receptor (beta chain). No antigen is known for it. The data are from a study of CD8 T cells in ankylosing spondylitis. The CDR3 length is 13 residues. Per the germline V gene, CDR1 is ENHRY and CDR2 is SYGVKD. J gave up 9 bases and V 0 bases, and 5 bases lay outside the gene matches. A quantitative 5'-RACE method, one with molecular barcodes, was used to make TCR beta libraries. TCRdb processed the 5' RACE reads anew with MiXCR; each CDR3 protein has one entry. Of about 480,000 distinct CDR3 sequences listed, roughly 17% were seen once; the top ten hold over 0.9%. Study-level findings and limits: Disease-linked clones were CD8+ and relatively rare in peripheral blood. Clones linked to disease were reported to show significant enrichment in matched ankylosing spondylitis synovial fluid. Among TCR beta sequences, a motif of fewer than 10 highly homologous variants appeared characteristic of ankylosing spondylitis blood. Reactive arthritis synovial fluid and blood previously showed some of these motif variants.

The chain combines TRBV10-3 with TRBJ2-7; 7 bases map to TRBD1. The sequence was obtained from a male donor with ankylosing spondylitis. Sequencing was carried out using blood, either unsorted or a sorted T cell fraction (not recorded which). DNA for the CDR3: TGTGCCATCAGTGAGTCGACAGGGCCTGGGCAGTACTTC. Residues: CAISESTGPGQYF.